This T cell receptor (beta chain) was captured in a study of post-analysis software for immune sequencing data. Study overall: Included courses were relapsing-remitting and secondary progressive multiple sclerosis; progressive-relapsing multiple sclerosis was also included.

In its sample, this clonotype was seen a few times. Its antigen is undetermined. General study results and limits: Roughly five TRBV segments, including TRBV5-6, TRBV5-1 and TRBV20-1, were more frequent in patients than controls. Among multiple sclerosis patients, normalized Chao1 diversity was significantly below that of controls.

The TCR beta cDNA libraries contained unique molecular identifiers. A single record per CDR3 protein comes from TCRdb applying MiXCR to the PCR reads. The sample includes 600,000 to 750,000 distinct CDR3 sequences, 59% of them seen just once. V was cut by 7 bases and J by 9 bases, with 13 bases left in between. The CDR3 consists of 12 residues. CDR1 and CDR2 from the germline V gene are MDHEN and SYDVKM. The chain has TRBV28 and TRBJ2-1, with D hard to call. The sequencing sample was made of blood. The clonotype originates from a girl aged 2-10 years with multiple sclerosis. CDR3 sequence reads: CASTLPFGEQFF. CDR3 nucleotide sequence: TGTGCCAGCACCCTTCCGTTCGGTGAGCAGTTCTTC.